The T cell receptor beta chain under discussion was sequenced for a study of Ad26.COV2.S vaccination and SARS-CoV-2 variants. The wider study: The vaccine Ad26.COV2.S was put into the muscle once, or twice with 56 days between.

TCRdb's table, derived via immunoSEQ multiplex PCR, lists solely in-frame clones and lacks some. This sample has some 290,000 clones; just over 85% occur once, and the top ten carry roughly 1.9%. As for this clone: Its specificity is unknown.

CDR1 and CDR2 (germline): MNHEY, SMNVEV (reference sequence). CDR3 length: 19 amino acids. V shed 3 bases and J 1 base; nucleotides not matched to a gene: 10. The study, taken as a whole, reports: Measurements of TCR breadth and depth may have given underestimates of the total T cell responses.

The treatment: approximately 18 received Ad26.COV2.S at low or high dose, single or two shots; about 5 received placebo; per-sample allocation not given. All samples were drawn on day 63, counting from the first vaccine or placebo injection. The individual, an adult aged 18-55 years, was a donor in Boston. This specimen consisted of peripheral blood, obtained in a trial of Ad26.COV2.S vaccine versus placebo. This chain joins TRBV27 and TRBJ2-1; the match to TRBD2 covers 12 bases. This clonotype originated in a person between 18 and 59 years old who received the Ad26.COV2.S COVID-19 vaccine or a placebo. The CDR3: CASSFALAGGPISYNEQFF. The CDR3 coding sequence is TGTGCCAGCAGTTTTGCGCTAGCGGGGGGGCCGATATCCTACAATGAGCAGTTCTTC.